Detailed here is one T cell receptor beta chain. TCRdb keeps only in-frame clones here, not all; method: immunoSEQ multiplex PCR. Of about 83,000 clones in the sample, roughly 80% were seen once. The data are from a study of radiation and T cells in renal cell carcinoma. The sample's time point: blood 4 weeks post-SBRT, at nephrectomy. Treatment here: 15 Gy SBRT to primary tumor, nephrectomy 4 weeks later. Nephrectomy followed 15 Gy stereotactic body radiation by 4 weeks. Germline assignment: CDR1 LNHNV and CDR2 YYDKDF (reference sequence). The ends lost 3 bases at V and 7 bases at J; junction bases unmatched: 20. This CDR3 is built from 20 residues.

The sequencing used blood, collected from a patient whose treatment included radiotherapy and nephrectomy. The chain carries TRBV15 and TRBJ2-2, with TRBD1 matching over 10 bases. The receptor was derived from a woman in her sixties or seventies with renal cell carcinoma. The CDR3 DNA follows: TGTGCCACCAGCAGCATAGGGACAGGGGCCTCAGGAACCTCAATCGGGGAGCTGTTTTTT. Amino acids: CATSSIGTGASGTSIGELFF. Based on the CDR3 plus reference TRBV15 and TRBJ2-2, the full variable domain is DAMVIQNPRYQVTQFGKPVTLSCSQTLNHNVMYWYQQKSSQAPKLLFHYYDKDFNNEADTPDNFQSRRPNTSFCFLDIRSPGLGDTAMYLCATSSIGTGASGTSIGELFFGEGSRLTVL.